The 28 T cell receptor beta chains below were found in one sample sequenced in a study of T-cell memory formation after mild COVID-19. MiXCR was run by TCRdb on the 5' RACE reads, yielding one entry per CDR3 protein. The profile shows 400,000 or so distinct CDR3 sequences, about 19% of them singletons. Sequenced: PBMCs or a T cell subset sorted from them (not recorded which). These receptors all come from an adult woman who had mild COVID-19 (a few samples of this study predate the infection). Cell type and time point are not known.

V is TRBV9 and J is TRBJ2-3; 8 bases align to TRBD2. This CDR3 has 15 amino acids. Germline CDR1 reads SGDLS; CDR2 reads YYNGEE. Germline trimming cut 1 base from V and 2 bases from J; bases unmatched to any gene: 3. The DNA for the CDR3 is TGTGCCAGCAGCGTACGGGGGGGCCCCACAGATACGCAGTATTTT. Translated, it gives CASSVRGGPTDTQYF.

CDR3 in amino acids: CASSLNRESDTQYF. For the CDR3, the DNA is TGCGCCAGCAGCTTGAACCGGGAGTCAGATACGCAGTATTTT. The gene calls are TRBV5-1 and TRBJ2-3; D possibly corresponds to TRBD2 (6 bases). Germline values: CDR1 SGHRS, CDR2 YFSETQ. This CDR3 is built from 14 residues. V was pared by 1 base and J by 4 bases, with 10 bases between.

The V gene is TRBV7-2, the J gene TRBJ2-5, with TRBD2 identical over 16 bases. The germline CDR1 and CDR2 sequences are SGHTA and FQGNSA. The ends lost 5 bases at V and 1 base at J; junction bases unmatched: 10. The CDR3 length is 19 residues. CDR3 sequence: CASSPASGTSGRAQETQYF. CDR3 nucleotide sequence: TGTGCCAGCAGCCCAGCGTCCGGGACTAGCGGGAGGGCCCAAGAGACCCAGTACTTC. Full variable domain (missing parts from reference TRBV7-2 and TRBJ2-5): GAGVSQSPSNKVTEKGKDVELRCDPISGHTALYWYRQSLGQGLEFLIYFQGNSAPDKSGLPSDRFSAERTGGSVSTLTIQRTQQEDSAVYLCASSPASGTSGRAQETQYFGPGTRLLVL.

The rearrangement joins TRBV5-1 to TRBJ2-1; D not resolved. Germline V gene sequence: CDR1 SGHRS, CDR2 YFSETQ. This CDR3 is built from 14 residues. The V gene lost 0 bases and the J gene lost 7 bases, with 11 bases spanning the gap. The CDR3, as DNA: TGCGCCAGCAGCTTGGTGGTCCAAAGGAATGAGCAGTTCTTC. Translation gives CASSLVVQRNEQFF.

CDR3 region: CATSGNSAYNEQFF. CDR3 in DNA: TGTGCCACCAGTGGGAATAGCGCCTACAATGAGCAGTTCTTC. The chain employs TRBV24-1 and TRBJ2-1, with a possible D match to TRBD2 (5 bases). Per the germline V gene, CDR1 is KGHDR and CDR2 is SFDVKD. The CDR3 length is 14 residues. V was trimmed by 5 bases and J by 2 bases, leaving 9 bases between them.

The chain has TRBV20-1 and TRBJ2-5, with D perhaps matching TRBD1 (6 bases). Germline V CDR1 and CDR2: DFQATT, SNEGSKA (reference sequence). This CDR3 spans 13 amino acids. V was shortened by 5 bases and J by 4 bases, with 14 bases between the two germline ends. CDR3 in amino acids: CSAPQGKSETQYF. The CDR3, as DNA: TGCAGTGCTCCACAGGGTAAATCAGAGACCCAGTACTTC.

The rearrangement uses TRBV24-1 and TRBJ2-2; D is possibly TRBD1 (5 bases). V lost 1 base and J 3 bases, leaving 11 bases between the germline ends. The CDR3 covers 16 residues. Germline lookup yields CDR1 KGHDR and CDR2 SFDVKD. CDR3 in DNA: TGTGCCACCAGTGATTTCCCTCAGGGATACACCGGGGAGCTGTTTTTT. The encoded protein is CATSDFPQGYTGELFF.

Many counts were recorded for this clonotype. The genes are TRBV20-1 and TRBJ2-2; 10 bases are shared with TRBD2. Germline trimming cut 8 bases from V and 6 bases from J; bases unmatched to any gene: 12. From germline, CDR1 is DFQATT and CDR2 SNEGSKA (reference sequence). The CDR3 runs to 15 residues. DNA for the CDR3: TGCAGTACTCGGACTAGCGGAGGGGGGGCCGGGGAGCTGTTTTTT. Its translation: CSTRTSGGGAGELFF.

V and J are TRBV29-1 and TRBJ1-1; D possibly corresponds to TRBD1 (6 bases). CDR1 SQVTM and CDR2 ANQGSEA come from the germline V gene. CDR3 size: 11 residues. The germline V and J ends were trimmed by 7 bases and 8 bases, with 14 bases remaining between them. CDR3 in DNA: TGCAGCGCCAGGGGTACCCTGGAAGCTTTCTTT. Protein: CSARGTLEAFF.

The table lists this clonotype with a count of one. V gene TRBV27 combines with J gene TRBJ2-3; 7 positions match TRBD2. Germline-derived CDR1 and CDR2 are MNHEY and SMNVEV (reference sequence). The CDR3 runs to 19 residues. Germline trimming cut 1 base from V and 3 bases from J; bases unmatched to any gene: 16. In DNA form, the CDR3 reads TGTGCCAGCAGTTTATTGGGAGGTGGGAGGGTCCGAGGAACAGATACGCAGTATTTT. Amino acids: CASSLLGGGRVRGTDTQYF.

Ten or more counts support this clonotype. The CDR3 DNA reads TGTGCCAGCACCCGGACGGGTATAGGTTCACCCCTCCACTTT. Its protein product is CASTRTGIGSPLHF. The chain couples TRBV12-3 or TRBV12-4 to TRBJ1-6; D ambiguous. Trimming left V 7 bases short and J 9 bases short, with 16 bases between. This CDR3 is built from 14 residues.

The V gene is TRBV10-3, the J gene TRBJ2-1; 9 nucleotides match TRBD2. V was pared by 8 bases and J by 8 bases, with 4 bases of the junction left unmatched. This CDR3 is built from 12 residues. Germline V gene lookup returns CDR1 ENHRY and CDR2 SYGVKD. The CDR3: CAIAAGGDEQFF. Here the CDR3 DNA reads TGTGCCATCGCCGCGGGGGGGGATGAGCAGTTCTTC.

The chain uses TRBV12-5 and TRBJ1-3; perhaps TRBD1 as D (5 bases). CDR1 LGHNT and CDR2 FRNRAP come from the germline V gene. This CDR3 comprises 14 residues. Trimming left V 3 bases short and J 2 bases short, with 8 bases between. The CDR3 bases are TGTGCTAGTGGTTTTGGGGGGGCTGGAAACACCATATATTTT. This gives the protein CASGFGGAGNTIYF. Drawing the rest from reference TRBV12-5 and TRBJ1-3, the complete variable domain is DARVTQTPRHKVTEMGQEVTMRCQPILGHNTVFWYRQTMMQGLELLAYFRNRAPLDDSGMPKDRFSAEMPDATLATLKIQPSEPRDSAVYFCASGFGGAGNTIYFGEGSWLTVV.

The chain's CDR3 is CASSPPPSERVMLDEQYF. The CDR3 DNA sequence: TGTGCCAGCAGCCCCCCCCCCAGTGAGCGGGTGATGCTGGACGAGCAGTACTTC. The V gene is TRBV11-3, the J gene TRBJ2-7; weak D call: TRBD2 (6 bases). V was pared by 5 bases and J by 5 bases, with 28 bases between. This CDR3 contains 18 residues. CDR1 is SGHNT and CDR2 is YENEEA in the germline V gene.

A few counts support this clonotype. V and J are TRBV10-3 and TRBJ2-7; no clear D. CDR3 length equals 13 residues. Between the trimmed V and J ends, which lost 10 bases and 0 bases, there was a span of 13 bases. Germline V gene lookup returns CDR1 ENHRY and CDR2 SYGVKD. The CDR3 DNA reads TGTGCCACCCAAAACCAGAGCTCCTACGAGCAGTACTTC. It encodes CATQNQSSYEQYF.

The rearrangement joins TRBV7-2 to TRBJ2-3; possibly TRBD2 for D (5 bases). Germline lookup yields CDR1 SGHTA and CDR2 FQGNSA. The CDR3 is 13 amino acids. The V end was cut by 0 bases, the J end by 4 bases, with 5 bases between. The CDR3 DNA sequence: TGTGCCAGCAGCTTAGCGAGGGCAGATACGCAGTATTTT. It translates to CASSLARADTQYF.

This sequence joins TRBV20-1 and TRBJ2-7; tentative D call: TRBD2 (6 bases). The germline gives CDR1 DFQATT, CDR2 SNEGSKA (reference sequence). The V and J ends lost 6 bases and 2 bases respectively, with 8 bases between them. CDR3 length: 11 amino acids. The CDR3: CSAGGPYEQYF. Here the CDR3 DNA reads TGCAGTGCCGGGGGTCCCTACGAGCAGTACTTC.

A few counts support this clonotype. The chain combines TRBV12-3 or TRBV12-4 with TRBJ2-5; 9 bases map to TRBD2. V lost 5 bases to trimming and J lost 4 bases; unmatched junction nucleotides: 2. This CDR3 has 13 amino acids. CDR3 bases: TGTGCCAGCAGTCGTAGCGGGGGAGAGACCCAGTACTTC. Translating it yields CASSRSGGETQYF.

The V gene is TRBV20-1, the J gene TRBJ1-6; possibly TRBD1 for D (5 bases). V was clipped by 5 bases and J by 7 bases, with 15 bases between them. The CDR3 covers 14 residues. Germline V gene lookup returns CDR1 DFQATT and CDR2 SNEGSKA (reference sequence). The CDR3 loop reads CSAELGRVNSPLHF. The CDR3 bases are TGCAGTGCTGAACTGGGACGAGTAAATTCACCCCTCCACTTT.

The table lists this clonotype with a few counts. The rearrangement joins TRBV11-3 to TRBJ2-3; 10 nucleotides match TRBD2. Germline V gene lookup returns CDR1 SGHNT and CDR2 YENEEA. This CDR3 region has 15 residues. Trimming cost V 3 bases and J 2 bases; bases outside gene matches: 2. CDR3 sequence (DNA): TGTGCCAGCAGCTTTGGACTAGCGGACACAGATACGCAGTATTTT. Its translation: CASSFGLADTDTQYF.

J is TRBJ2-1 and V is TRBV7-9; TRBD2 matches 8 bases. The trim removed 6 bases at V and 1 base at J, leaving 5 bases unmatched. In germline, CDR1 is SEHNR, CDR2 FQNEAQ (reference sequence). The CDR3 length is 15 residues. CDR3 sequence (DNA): TGTGCCAGCAGGTCGACTAGCGTATCCTACAATGAGCAGTTCTTC. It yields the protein CASRSTSVSYNEQFF.

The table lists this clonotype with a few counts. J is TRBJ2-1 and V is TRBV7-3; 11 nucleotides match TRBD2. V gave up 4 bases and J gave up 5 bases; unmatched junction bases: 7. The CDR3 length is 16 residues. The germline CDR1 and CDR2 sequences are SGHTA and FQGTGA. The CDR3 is CASSSGLAVGDNEQFF. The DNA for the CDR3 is TGTGCCAGCAGCTCGGGACTAGCGGTGGGGGACAATGAGCAGTTCTTC.

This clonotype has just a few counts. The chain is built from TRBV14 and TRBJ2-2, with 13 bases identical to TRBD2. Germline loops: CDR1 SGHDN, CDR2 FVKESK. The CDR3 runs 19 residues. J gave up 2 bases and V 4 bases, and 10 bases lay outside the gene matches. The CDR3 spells CASSPLRGLAGLNTGELFF. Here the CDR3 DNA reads TGTGCCAGCAGCCCACTACGGGGACTAGCGGGGCTAAACACCGGGGAGCTGTTTTTT. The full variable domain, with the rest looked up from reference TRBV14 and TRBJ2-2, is EAGVTQFPSHSVIEKGQTVTLRCDPISGHDNLYWYRRVMGKEIKFLLHFVKESKQDESGMPNNRFLAERTGGTYSTLKVQPAELEDSGVYFCASSPLRGLAGLNTGELFFGEGSRLTVL.

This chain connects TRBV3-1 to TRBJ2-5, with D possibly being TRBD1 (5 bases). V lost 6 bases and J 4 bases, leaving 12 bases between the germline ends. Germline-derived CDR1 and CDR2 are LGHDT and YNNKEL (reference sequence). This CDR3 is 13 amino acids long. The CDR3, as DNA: TGTGCCAGCAGGGCTGCAGGGCGAGAGACCCAGTACTTC. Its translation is CASRAAGRETQYF.

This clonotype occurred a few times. The CDR3 DNA reads as TGTGCCAGCAGCCCGACAGGGGTGGGTAACACTGAAGCTTTCTTT. Its translation is CASSPTGVGNTEAFF. This chain connects TRBV11-3 to TRBJ1-1; TRBD1 matches 8 bases. Germline V gene lookup returns CDR1 SGHNT and CDR2 YENEEA. Trimming took 5 bases from V and 2 from J; bases not matched to a gene: 7. This CDR3 has 15 residues. Together with reference TRBV11-3 and TRBJ1-1, the CDR3 gives the full variable domain: EAGVVQSPRYKIIEKKQPVAFWCNPISGHNTLYWYLQNLGQGPELLIRYENEEAVDDSQLPKDRFSAERLKGVDSTLKIQPAELGDSAVYLCASSPTGVGNTEAFFGQGTRLTVV.

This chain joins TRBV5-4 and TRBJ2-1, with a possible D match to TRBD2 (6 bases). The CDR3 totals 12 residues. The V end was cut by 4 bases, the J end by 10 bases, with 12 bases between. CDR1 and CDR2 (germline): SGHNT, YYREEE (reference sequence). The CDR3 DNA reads TGTGCCAGCAGCCCAGACAGCGGGGAGCAGTTCTTC. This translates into CASSPDSGEQFF.

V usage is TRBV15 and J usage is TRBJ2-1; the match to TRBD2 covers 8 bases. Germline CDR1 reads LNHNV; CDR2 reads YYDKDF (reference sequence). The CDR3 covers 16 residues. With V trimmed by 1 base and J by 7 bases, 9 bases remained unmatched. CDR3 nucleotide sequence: TGTGCCACCAGCAGAGGTCCGTCGGGGGGGCCTAATGAGCAGTTCTTC. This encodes CATSRGPSGGPNEQFF.

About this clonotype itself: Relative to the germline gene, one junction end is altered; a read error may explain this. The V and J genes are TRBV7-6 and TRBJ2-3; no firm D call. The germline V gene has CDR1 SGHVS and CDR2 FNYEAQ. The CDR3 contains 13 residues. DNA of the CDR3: TGTGCCATCAGCTTCCGGGGCACAGATACGCAGTATTTT. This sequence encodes CAISFRGTDTQYF.